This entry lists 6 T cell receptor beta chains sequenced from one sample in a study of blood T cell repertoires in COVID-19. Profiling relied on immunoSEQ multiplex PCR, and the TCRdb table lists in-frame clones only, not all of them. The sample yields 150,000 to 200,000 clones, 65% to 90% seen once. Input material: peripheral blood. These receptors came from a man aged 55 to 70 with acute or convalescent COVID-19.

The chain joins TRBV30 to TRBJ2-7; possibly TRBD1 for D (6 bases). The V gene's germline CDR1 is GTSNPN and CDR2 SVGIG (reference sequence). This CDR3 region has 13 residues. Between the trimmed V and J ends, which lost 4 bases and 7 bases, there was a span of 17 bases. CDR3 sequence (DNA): TGTGCCTGGACCTTCCGCCTGGGGACAGAGCAGTACTTC. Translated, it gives CAWTFRLGTEQYF. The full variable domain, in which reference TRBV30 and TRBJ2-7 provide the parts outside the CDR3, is SQTIHQWPATLVQPVGSPLSLECTVEGTSNPNLYWYRQAAGRGLQLLFYSVGIGQISSEVPQNLSASRPQDRQFILSSKKLLLSDSGFYLCAWTFRLGTEQYFGPGTRLTVT.

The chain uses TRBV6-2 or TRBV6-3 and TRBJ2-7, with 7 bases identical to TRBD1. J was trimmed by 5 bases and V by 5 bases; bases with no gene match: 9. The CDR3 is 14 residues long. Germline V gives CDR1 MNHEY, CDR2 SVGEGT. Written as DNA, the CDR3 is TGTGCCAGCAGTAGACAGGGTGCCCCCCACGAGCAGTACTTC. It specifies CASSRQGAPHEQYF.

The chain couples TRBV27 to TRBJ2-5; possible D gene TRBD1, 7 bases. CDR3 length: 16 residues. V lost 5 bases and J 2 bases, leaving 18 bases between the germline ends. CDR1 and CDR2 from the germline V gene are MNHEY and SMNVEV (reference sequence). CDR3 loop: CASSPLEGARQETQYF. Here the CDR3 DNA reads TGTGCCAGCAGTCCCCTGGAGGGGGCGAGGCAAGAGACCCAGTACTTC.

The CDR3 protein is CASSEMGGLSTDTQYF. In nucleotides, the CDR3 is TGTGCCAGCAGTGAAATGGGGGGACTTAGCACAGATACGCAGTATTTT. The chain joins TRBV2 to TRBJ2-3, with D possibly being TRBD2 (6 bases). The CDR3 is 16 amino acids. Trimming took 2 bases from V and 0 from J, leaving 12 bases between them. Per the germline V gene, CDR1 is SNHLY and CDR2 is FYNNEI. The full variable domain, rest sourced from reference TRBV2 and TRBJ2-3, is EPEVTQTPSHQVTQMGQEVILRCVPISNHLYFYWYRQILGQKVEFLVSFYNNEISEKSEIFDDQFSVERPDGSNFTLKIRSTKLEDSAMYFCASSEMGGLSTDTQYFGPGTRLTVL.

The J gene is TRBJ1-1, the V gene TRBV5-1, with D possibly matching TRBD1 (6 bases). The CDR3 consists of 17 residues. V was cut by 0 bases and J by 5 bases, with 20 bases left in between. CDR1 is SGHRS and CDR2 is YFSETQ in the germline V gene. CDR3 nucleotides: TGCGCCAGCAGCTTGGGACAGGCCCAACCCCTGGGGACTGAAGCTTTCTTT. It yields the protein CASSLGQAQPLGTEAFF.

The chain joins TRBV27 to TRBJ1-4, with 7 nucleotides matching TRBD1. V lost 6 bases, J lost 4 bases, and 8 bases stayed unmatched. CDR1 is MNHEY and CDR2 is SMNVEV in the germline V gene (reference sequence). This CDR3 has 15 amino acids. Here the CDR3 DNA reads TGTGCCAGCAGCCGGCCGGGACAGCTTAATGAAAAACTGTTTTTT. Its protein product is CASSRPGQLNEKLFF.